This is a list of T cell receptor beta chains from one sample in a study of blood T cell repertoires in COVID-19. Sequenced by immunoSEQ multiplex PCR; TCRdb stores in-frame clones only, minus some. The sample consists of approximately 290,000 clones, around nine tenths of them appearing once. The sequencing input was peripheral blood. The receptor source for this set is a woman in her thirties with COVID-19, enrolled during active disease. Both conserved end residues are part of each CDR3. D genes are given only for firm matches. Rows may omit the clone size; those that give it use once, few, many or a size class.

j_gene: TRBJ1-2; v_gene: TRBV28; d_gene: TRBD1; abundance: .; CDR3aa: CATRETGVDGYTF; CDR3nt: TGTGCCACCAGAGAGACAGGGGTCGATGGCTACACCTTC
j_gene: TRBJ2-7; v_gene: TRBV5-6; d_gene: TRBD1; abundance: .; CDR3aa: CASSFLQGASEQYF; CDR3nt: TGTGCCAGCAGTTTCCTACAGGGGGCCTCCGAGCAGTACTTC
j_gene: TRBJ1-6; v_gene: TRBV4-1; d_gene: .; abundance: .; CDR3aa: CASSQVQGTNSPLHF; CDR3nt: TGCGCCAGCAGCCAAGTTCAGGGAACCAATTCACCCCTCCACTTT
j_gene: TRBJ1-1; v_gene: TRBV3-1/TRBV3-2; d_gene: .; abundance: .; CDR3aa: CASSLRENTEAFF; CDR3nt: TGTGCCAGCAGCCTTAGAGAGAACACTGAAGCTTTCTTT
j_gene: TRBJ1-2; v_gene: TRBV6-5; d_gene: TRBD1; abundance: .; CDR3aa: CASSPGTGSTYGYTF; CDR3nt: TGTGCCAGCAGTCCTGGGACAGGGAGCACTTATGGCTACACCTTC
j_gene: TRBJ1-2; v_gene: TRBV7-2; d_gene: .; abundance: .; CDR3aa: CASSLTARYDYGYTF; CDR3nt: TGTGCCAGCAGCTTGACAGCCAGATATGACTATGGCTACACCTTC
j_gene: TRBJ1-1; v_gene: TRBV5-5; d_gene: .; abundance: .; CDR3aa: CASSLFWGLTEAFF; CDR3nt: TGTGCCAGCAGCCTTTTTTGGGGGCTAACTGAAGCTTTCTTT
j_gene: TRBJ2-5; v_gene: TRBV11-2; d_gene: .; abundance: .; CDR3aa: CASSLLGTQYF; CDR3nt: TGTGCCAGCAGCTTGCTAGGGACCCAGTACTTC
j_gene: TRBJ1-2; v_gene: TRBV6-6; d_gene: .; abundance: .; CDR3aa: CASSYGSGGSNYGYTF; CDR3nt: TGTGCCAGCAGTTACGGTTCTGGGGGCAGCAACTATGGCTACACCTTC
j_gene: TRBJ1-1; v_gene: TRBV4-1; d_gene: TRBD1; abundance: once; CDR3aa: CASSPLTLPGGPEAFF; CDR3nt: TGCGCCAGCAGCCCCCTAACCCTCCCAGGGGGGCCTGAAGCTTTCTTT
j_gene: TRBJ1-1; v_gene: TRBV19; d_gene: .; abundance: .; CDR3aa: CASSIREVGEAFF; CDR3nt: TGTGCCAGTAGTATAAGAGAGGTTGGTGAAGCTTTCTTT
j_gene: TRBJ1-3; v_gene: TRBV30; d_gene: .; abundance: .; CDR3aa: CAWSSGHFSGNTIYF; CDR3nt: TGTGCCTGGAGTTCCGGACACTTCTCTGGAAACACCATATATTTT
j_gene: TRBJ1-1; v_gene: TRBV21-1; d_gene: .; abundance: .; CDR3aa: CASSKTGIPEAFF; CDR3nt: TGTGCCAGCAGCAAGACAGGGATCCCTGAAGCTTTCTTT
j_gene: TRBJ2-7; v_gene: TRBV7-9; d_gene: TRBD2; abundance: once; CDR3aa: CASSLAAAGISYEQYF; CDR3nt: TGTGCCAGCAGCTTAGCGGCAGCGGGGATCTCCTACGAGCAGTACTTC
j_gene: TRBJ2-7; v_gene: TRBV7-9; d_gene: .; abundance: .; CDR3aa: CASSFSGYEQYF; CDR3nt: TGTGCCAGCAGCTTTTCGGGCTACGAGCAGTACTTC
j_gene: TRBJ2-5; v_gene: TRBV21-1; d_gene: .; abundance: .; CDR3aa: CASSKKDRAQETQYF; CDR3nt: TGTGCCAGCAGCAAAAAGGACAGGGCGCAAGAGACCCAGTACTTC
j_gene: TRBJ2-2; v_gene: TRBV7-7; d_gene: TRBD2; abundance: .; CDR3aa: CASSPGLAGGGTGELFF; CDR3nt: TGTGCCAGCAGCCCCGGACTAGCGGGGGGAGGGACCGGGGAGCTGTTTTTT
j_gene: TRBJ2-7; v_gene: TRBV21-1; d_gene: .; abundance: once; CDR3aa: CASSKVSGGRKLSSYEQYF; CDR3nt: TGTGCCAGCAGCAAAGTTAGCGGGGGTAGAAAACTTAGCTCCTACGAGCAGTACTTC
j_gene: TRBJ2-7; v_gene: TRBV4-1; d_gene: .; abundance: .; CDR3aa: CRRAVLYEQYF; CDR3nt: TGCAGGCGGGCAGTACTCTACGAGCAGTACTTC
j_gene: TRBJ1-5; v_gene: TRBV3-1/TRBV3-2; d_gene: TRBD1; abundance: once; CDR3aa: CASSLYRGRQPQHF; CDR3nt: TGTGCCAGCAGCCTCTACAGGGGGAGACAGCCCCAGCATTTT
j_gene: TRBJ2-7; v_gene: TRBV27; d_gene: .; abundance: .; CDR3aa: CASSLSRDEQYF; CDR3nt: TGTGCCAGCAGTTTATCAAGAGACGAGCAGTACTTC
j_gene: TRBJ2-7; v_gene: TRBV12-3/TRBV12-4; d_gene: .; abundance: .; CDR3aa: CASSLFRDEQYF; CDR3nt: TGTGCCAGCAGTTTATTCCGGGACGAGCAGTACTTC
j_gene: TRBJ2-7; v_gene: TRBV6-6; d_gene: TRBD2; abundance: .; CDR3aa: CASRGGSYEQYF; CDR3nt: TGTGCCAGCAGGGGGGGGTCCTACGAGCAGTACTTC
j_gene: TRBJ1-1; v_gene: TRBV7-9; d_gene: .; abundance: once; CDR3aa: CASSSLWALNTEAFF; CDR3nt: TGTGCCAGCAGCTCCCTTTGGGCCCTGAACACTGAAGCTTTCTTT
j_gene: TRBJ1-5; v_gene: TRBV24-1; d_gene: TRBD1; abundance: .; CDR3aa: CATSEGTGVGQPQHF; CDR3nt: TGTGCCACCAGTGAGGGGACAGGGGTGGGTCAGCCCCAGCATTTT
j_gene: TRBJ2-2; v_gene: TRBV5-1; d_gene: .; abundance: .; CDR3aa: CATSTASSNTGELFF; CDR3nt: TGCGCCACCTCCACGGCTAGTTCGAACACCGGGGAGCTGTTTTTT
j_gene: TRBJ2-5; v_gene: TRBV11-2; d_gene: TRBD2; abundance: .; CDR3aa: CASSVSGTSGGNKRLAQYF; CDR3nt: TGTGCCAGCAGCGTATCCGGGACTAGCGGGGGGAACAAGAGATTGGCCCAGTACTTC
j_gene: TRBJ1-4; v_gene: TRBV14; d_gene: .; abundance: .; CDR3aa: CASSYSGEPNEKLFF; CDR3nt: TGTGCCAGCAGCTACTCTGGGGAGCCTAATGAAAAACTGTTTTTT
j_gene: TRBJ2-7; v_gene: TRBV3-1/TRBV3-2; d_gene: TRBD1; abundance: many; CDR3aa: CASTDGRQGGYEQYF; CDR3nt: TGTGCCAGCACCGATGGGAGACAGGGGGGCTACGAGCAGTACTTC
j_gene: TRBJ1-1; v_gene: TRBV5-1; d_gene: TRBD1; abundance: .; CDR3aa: CASSLEATTGPAFF; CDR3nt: TGCGCCAGCAGCTTGGAGGCAACGACAGGGCCAGCTTTCTTT
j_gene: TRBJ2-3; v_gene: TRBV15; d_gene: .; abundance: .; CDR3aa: CATSGDYEKGGTQYF; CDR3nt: TGTGCCACCAGCGGCGACTACGAAAAAGGTGGTACGCAGTATTTT
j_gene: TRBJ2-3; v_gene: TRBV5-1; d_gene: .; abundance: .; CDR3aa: CASSLTGGRADTQYF; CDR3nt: TGCGCCAGCAGCTTGACGGGGGGCCGGGCAGATACGCAGTATTTT
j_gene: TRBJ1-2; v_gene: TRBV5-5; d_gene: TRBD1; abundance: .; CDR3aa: CASSRQGLDYGYTF; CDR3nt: TGTGCCAGCAGCAGACAGGGTCTGGACTATGGCTACACCTTC
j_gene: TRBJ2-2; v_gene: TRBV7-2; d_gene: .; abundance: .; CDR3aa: CASSLRGAGTGELFF; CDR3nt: TGTGCCAGCAGCCTACGGGGGGCAGGGACCGGGGAGCTGTTTTTT
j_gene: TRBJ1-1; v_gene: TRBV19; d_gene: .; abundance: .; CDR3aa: CASRLQAGGAAEAFF; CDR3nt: TGTGCCAGTAGGCTACAAGCGGGGGGCGCGGCGGAAGCTTTCTTT
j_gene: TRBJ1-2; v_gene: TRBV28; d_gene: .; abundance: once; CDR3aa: CASSLEGYGYTF; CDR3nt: TGTGCCAGCAGTTTGGAGGGCTATGGCTACACCTTC
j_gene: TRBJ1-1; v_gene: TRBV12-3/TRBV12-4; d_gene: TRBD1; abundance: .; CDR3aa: CASSQGTEAFF; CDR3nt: TGTGCCAGCTCACAGGGGACTGAAGCTTTCTTT
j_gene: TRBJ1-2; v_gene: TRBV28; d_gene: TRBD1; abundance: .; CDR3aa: CASSEQGAKGYTF; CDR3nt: TGTGCCAGCAGTGAACAGGGGGCAAAAGGCTACACCTTC
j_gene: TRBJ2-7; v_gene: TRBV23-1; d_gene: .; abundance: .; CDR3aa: CASSQRGLEQYF; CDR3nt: TGCGCCAGCAGTCAGCGGGGTCTCGAGCAGTACTTC
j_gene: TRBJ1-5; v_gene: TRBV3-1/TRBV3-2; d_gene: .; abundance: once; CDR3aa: CASSQAGLSQHF; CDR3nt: TGTGCCAGCAGCCAAGCAGGTCTTTCCCAGCATTTT
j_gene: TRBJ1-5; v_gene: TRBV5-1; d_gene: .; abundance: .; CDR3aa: CASSLEQGGQPQHF; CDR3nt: TGCGCCAGCAGCTTAGAGCAGGGCGGTCAGCCCCAGCATTTT
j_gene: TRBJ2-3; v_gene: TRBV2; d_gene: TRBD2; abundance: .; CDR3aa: CASSDQAGGSTDTQYF; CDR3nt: TGTGCCAGCAGTGATCAAGCGGGGGGCAGCACAGATACGCAGTATTTT
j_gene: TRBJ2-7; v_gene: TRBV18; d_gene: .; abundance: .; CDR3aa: CASSPPAGPSYEQYF; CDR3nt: TGTGCCAGCTCCCCCCCTGCGGGGCCTTCCTACGAGCAGTACTTC
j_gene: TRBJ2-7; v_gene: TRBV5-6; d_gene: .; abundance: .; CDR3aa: CASSLVWGPYEQYF; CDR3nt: TGTGCCAGCAGCTTGGTTTGGGGCCCCTACGAGCAGTACTTC
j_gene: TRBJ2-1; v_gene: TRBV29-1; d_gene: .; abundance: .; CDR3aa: CSVVMVEGEQFF; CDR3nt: TGCAGCGTTGTCATGGTTGAGGGCGAGCAGTTCTTC
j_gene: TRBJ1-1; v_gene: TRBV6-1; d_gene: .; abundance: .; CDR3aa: CASSETGRDTEAFF; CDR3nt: TGTGCCAGCAGTGAAACAGGGCGCGACACTGAAGCTTTCTTT
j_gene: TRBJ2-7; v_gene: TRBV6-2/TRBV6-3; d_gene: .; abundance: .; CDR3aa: CASSYEREYEQYF; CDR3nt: TGTGCCAGCAGTTACGAGCGTGAGTACGAGCAGTACTTC
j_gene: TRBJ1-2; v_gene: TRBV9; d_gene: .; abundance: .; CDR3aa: CASSVGSSNYGYTF; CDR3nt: TGTGCCAGCAGCGTAGGTAGCAGTAACTATGGCTACACCTTC
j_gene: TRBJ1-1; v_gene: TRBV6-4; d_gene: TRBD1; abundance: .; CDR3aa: CASRPQGVVNTEAFF; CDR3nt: TGTGCCAGCAGGCCACAGGGGGTGGTGAACACTGAAGCTTTCTTT
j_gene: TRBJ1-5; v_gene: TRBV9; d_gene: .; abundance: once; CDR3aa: CASSVGSGNQPQHF; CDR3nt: TGTGCCAGCAGCGTAGGTAGCGGCAATCAGCCCCAGCATTTT
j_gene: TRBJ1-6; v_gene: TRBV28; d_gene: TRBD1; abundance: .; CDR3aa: CASSEDRGSPLHF; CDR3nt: TGTGCCAGCAGTGAGGACAGGGGCTCACCCCTCCACTTT
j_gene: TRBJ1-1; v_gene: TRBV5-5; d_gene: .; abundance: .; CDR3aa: CASSWDSGGTEAFF; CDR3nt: TGTGCCAGCAGCTGGGACTCGGGGGGCACTGAAGCTTTCTTT
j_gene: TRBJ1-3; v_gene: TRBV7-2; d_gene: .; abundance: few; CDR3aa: CASSFLSGNTIYF; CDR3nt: TGTGCCAGCAGCTTCCTCTCTGGAAACACCATATATTTT